This TCR beta chain was observed in a study of blood T cell repertoires in COVID-19. On the study more broadly: Both acute and convalescent COVID-19 samples were obtained from the United States, Italy and Spain. T cells, B-cell-depleted T cells, or PBMCs provided the cDNA or gDNA that served as material.

Authors' processing steps: Quantification of nucleated cells was approximated via reference gene primer amplification. Sequenced by immunoSEQ multiplex PCR; TCRdb stores in-frame clones only, minus some. That table is the source of V, J and clone size, and D and trimming were worked out from the DNA. The sample includes 89,000 or so clones, 75% to 90% of them seen just once. There are 17 residues in the CDR3. V lost 6 bases, J lost 1 base, and 13 bases stayed unmatched. In germline, CDR1 is SQVTM, CDR2 ANQGSEA. This clone was detected a few times. V is TRBV29-1 and J is TRBJ2-5, with TRBD1 identical over 11 bases. The sample consisted of peripheral blood. The clonotype originates from a man older than 75 with acute or convalescent COVID-19. The CDR3: CSVTGTGGNQVQETQYF. CDR3 in DNA: TGCAGCGTAACCGGGACAGGGGGGAACCAAGTCCAAGAGACCCAGTACTTC.